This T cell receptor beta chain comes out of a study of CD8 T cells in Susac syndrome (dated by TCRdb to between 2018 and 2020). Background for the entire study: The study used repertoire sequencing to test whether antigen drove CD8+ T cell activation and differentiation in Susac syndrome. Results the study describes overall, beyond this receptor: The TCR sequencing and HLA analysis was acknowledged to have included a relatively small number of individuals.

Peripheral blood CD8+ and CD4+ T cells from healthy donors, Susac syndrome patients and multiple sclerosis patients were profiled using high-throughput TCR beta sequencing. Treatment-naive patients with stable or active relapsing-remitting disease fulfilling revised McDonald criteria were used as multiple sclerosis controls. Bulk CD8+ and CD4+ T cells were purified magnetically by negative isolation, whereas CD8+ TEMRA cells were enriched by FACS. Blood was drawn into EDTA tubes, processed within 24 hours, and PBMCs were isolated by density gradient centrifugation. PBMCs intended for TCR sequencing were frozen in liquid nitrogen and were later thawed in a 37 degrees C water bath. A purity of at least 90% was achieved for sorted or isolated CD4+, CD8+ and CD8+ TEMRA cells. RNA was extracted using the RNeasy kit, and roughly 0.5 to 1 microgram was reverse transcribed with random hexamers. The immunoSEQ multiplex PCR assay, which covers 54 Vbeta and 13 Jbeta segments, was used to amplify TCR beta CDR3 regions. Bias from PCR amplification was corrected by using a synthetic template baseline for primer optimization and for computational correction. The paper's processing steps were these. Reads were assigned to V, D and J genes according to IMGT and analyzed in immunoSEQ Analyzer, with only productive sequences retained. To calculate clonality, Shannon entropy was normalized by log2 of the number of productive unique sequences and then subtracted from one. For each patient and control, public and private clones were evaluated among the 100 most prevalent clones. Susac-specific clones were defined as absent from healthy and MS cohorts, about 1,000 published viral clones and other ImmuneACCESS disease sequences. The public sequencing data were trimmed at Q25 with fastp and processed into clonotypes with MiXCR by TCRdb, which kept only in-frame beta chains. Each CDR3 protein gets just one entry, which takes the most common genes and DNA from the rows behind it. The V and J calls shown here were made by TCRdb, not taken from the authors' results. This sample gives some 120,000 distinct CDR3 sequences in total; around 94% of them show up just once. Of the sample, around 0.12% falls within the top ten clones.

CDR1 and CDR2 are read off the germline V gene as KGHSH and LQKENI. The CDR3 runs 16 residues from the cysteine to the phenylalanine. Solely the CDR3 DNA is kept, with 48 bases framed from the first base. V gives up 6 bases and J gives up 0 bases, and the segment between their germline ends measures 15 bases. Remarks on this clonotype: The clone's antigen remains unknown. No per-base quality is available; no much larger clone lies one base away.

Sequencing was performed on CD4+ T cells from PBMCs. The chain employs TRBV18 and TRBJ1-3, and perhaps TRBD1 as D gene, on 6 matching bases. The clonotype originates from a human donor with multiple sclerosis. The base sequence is TGTGCCAGCTCGCCCAGGGGATTAAGCTCTGGAAACACCATATATTTT. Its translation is CASSPRGLSSGNTIYF. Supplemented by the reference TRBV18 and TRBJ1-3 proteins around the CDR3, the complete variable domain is NAGVMQNPRHLVRRRGQEARLRCSPMKGHSHVYWYRQLPEEGLKFMVYLQKENIIDESGMPKERFSAEFPKEGPSILRIQQVVRGDSAAYFCASSPRGLSSGNTIYFGEGSWLTVV.